A single sample is the source of the 9 T cell receptor beta chains below, sequenced in a study of blood T cell repertoires in COVID-19 (TCRdb year 2020). Libraries were constructed by the immunoSEQ multiplex PCR assay. Imported from immuneACCESS, the table was reduced by TCRdb to in-frame sequences with V and J called. These copies leave out some clones; in studies compared against another copy, an unresolved V gene accounts for under half, and the cause of the remainder is not known. This sample comprises 200,000 to 300,000 clones, around 84% of them detected only once. The biggest ten clones account for around 5% of the sample. The sequenced sample was peripheral blood. Receptors originate from an older woman with COVID-19, enrolled during active disease.

The V gene is TRBV7-2, the J gene TRBJ2-7; D gene unclear. CDR1 SGHTA and CDR2 FQGNSA come from the germline V gene. The CDR3 is made up of 14 amino acids. Trimming took 0 bases from V and 0 from J, leaving 6 bases between them. The CDR3 sequence is CASSLAQSSYEQYF. The CDR3 region has the DNA TGTGCCAGCAGCTTAGCACAGAGCTCCTACGAGCAGTACTTC.

J is TRBJ2-4 and V is TRBV11-2, with unresolved D. Trimming pared 5 bases from V and 1 base from J, leaving 12 bases between. Germline V gene lookup returns CDR1 SGHAT and CDR2 FQNNGV. The CDR3 is 15 residues long. The DNA for the CDR3 is TGTGCCAGCAGCCCCACGACGAGGGCCAAAAACATTCAGTACTTC. Its protein product is CASSPTTRAKNIQYF.

The V call is TRBV12-3 or TRBV12-4, the J call TRBJ1-5; D uncertain. The V end lost 6 bases, the J end lost 4 bases, and 10 bases lay between the germline ends. The CDR3 spans 13 residues. CDR3 region: CASSPQRNQPQHF. The CDR3 DNA reads as TGTGCCAGCAGCCCCCAACGGAATCAGCCCCAGCATTTT.

The genes are TRBV7-3 and TRBJ1-1; possibly TRBD1 for D (5 bases). Trimming left V 5 bases short and J 4 bases short, with 11 bases between. Germline CDR1 SGHTA, CDR2 FQGTGA. The CDR3 loop spans 13 amino acids. This CDR3 is CASSEMGGTEAFF. The CDR3 coding sequence is TGTGCCAGCAGCGAAATGGGGGGCACTGAAGCTTTCTTT.

The chain has TRBV5-4 and TRBJ2-4, with D perhaps matching TRBD2 (5 bases). Trimming shortened V by 4 bases and J by 1 base, and 18 bases separated the two germline ends. The CDR3 sequence is 17 residues long. Germline CDR1 reads SGHNT; CDR2 reads YYREEE (reference sequence). CDR3 amino acids: CASSPHIGVEAKNIQYF. The DNA of the CDR3 is TGTGCCAGCAGCCCACACATCGGGGTCGAGGCCAAAAACATTCAGTACTTC.

The chain carries TRBV5-5 and TRBJ2-5; no clear D gene. The CDR3 runs to 11 residues. Germline V CDR1 and CDR2: SGHKS, YYEKEE (reference sequence). V shed 2 bases and J shed 9 bases, with 8 bases lying between them. The CDR3 sequence is CASSLSRAQYF. The CDR3 DNA sequence: TGTGCCAGCAGCTTATCTCGGGCCCAGTACTTC.

In DNA form, the CDR3 reads TGTGCCAGCAGCCAAGGGGGGGGCTTTCAGCCCCAGCATTTT. Protein product: CASSQGGGFQPQHF. This chain connects TRBV3-1 (or the pseudogene TRBV3-2) to TRBJ1-5, with a tentative D call TRBD1 (6 bases). This CDR3 is built from 14 residues. Germline V gives CDR1 LGHDT, CDR2 YNNKEL (reference sequence). V was cut by 1 base and J by 6 bases, with 10 bases left in between.

This rearrangement joins TRBV6-2 or TRBV6-3 to TRBJ1-1; 7 positions agree with TRBD1. In germline, CDR1 is MNHEY, CDR2 SVGEGT. V was clipped by 5 bases and J by 8 bases; unmatched bases: 8. The CDR3 sequence is 13 residues long. CDR3 residues: CASSPIPQGEAFF. The CDR3 region has the DNA TGTGCCAGCAGTCCGATACCACAGGGGGAAGCTTTCTTT.

J is TRBJ2-3 and V is TRBV5-1; 10 bases line up with TRBD2. Per the germline V gene, CDR1 is SGHRS and CDR2 is YFSETQ. V was clipped by 4 bases and J by 1 base; unmatched bases: 6. CDR3 length equals 16 residues. This chain's CDR3 is CASSTPSGSGTDTQYF. The CDR3 DNA follows: TGCGCCAGCAGCACCCCTAGCGGGAGCGGCACAGATACGCAGTATTTT.